What follows are 15 T cell receptor beta chains derived from one specimen sequenced in a study of CD8 T cells in Susac syndrome. RNA in amounts of roughly 0.45 to 1 ug was reverse transcribed with random hexamers. MiXCR, applied by TCRdb to the immunoSEQ multiplex PCR reads, yields one record per CDR3 protein. The sample carries about 120,000 distinct CDR3 sequences, nearly 96% recorded once. The sequenced material came from CD4+ T cells from PBMCs. These receptors were collected from a human donor with Susac syndrome.

The table lists this clonotype with a count of one. The chain employs TRBV27 and TRBJ2-7, with D unclear. The CDR3 totals 13 residues. Germline-derived CDR1 and CDR2 are MNHEY and SMNVEV (reference sequence). V lost 2 bases to trimming and J lost 3 bases, with 8 bases between them. The CDR3 nucleotides are TGTGCCAGCAGTTTAAGGTCAGGCTACGAGCAGTACTTC. This encodes CASSLRSGYEQYF.

The genes are TRBV20-1 and TRBJ2-7; 11 positions agree with TRBD2. The CDR3 totals 14 residues. Germline V gene lookup returns CDR1 DFQATT and CDR2 SNEGSKA (reference sequence). CDR3: CSPSVAGGFYEQYF. CDR3 sequence (DNA): TGCAGCCCCTCGGTAGCGGGAGGGTTCTACGAGCAGTACTTC.

This chain connects TRBV29-1 to TRBJ2-2, with 10 bases lining up with TRBD1. This CDR3 region has 13 residues. The junction had 4 bases not matched to a gene; V was cut back by 6 bases and J by 6 bases. Germline V CDR1 and CDR2: SQVTM, ANQGSEA. The CDR3 here is CSVRTGGAGELFF. The DNA of the CDR3 is TGCAGCGTCCGGACAGGGGGAGCCGGGGAGCTGTTTTTT.

This clonotype was detected only once. V and J are TRBV5-4 and TRBJ2-2, with a possible D match to TRBD2 (6 bases). Germline V gives CDR1 SGHNT, CDR2 YYREEE (reference sequence). This CDR3 is 14 amino acids long. Trimming stripped 2 bases from V and 6 bases from J, with 11 bases between. The CDR3 here is CASSFVEGPGELFF. DNA of the CDR3: TGTGCCAGCAGCTTCGTGGAGGGTCCCGGGGAGCTGTTTTTT.

This clonotype was seen a single time. The rearrangement links TRBV5-1 to TRBJ1-1; D might be TRBD1 (5 bases). CDR1 is SGHRS and CDR2 is YFSETQ in the germline V gene. The CDR3 is 15 residues long. Trimming stripped 4 bases from V and 1 base from J, with 14 bases between. Written as DNA, the CDR3 is TGCGCCAGCAGCCCCCAGGCGGACAAGAACACTGAAGCTTTCTTT. It codes for CASSPQADKNTEAFF.

The chain uses TRBV3-1 and TRBJ2-7; D possibly matches TRBD1 or TRBD2 (5 bases each). V lost 1 base to trimming and J lost 2 bases, with 12 bases between them. Germline V gene lookup returns CDR1 LGHDT and CDR2 YNNKEL (reference sequence). This CDR3 region has 15 residues. CDR3 sequence reads: CASSQGWDGAYEQYF. In nucleotides, the CDR3 is TGTGCCAGCAGCCAAGGCTGGGACGGAGCCTACGAGCAGTACTTC.

CDR3 protein: CASSWGRGYEQYF. In DNA, the CDR3 is TGTGCCAGCTCGTGGGGCAGGGGCTACGAGCAGTACTTC. The V and J genes are TRBV18 and TRBJ2-7; D may be TRBD1 (6 bases). Germline-derived CDR1 and CDR2 are KGHSH and LQKENI. Trimming removed 6 bases from V and 3 bases from J, with 12 bases in between. This CDR3 has 13 residues.

This chain's CDR3 is CSAPTSGNTDTQYF. DNA for the CDR3: TGCAGCGCTCCGACTAGCGGAAACACAGATACGCAGTATTTT. The chain recombines TRBV29-1 with TRBJ2-3; TRBD2 agrees at 9 bases. The CDR3 contains 14 residues. Per the germline V gene, CDR1 is SQVTM and CDR2 is ANQGSEA. V dropped 7 bases and J dropped 2; count of bases not matched to a gene: 7.

The V gene is TRBV7-9, the J gene TRBJ2-1; D unclear. Germline CDR1 and CDR2: SEHNR and FQNEAQ (reference sequence). The CDR3 extends over 13 amino acids. V lost 5 bases and J lost 4, with 9 bases in between. The CDR3 sequence is CASSPVRYNEQFF. CDR3 nucleotide sequence: TGTGCCAGCAGCCCCGTTCGGTACAATGAGCAGTTCTTC.

This chain joins TRBV20-1 and TRBJ1-1; D ambiguous. CDR3 length: 11 amino acids. Germline V lookup: CDR1 DFQATT, CDR2 SNEGSKA (reference sequence). The V gene lost 2 bases and the J gene lost 8 bases, with 9 bases spanning the gap. CDR3 in DNA: TGCAGTGCTAGATCCCGGAGGGAAGCTTTCTTT. Residues: CSARSRREAFF.

The CDR3 coding sequence is TGCAGCGTCACAGGGGAATCGCACGGGGAGCTGTTTTTT. Protein sequence: CSVTGESHGELFF. V usage is TRBV29-1 and J usage is TRBJ2-2; 7 bases line up with TRBD1. The germline V gene encodes CDR1 SQVTM and CDR2 ANQGSEA. V lost 6 bases to trimming and J lost 7 bases; unmatched junction nucleotides: 8. The CDR3 has 13 residues.

The chain employs TRBV6-2 or TRBV6-3 and TRBJ2-7, with no clear D. This CDR3 region has 12 residues. Germline CDR1 reads MNHEY; CDR2 reads SVGEGT. Trimming took 8 bases from V and 1 from J, leaving 9 bases between them. CDR3 loop: CASGDKSYEQYF. CDR3 DNA sequence: TGTGCCAGCGGAGATAAGTCCTACGAGCAGTACTTC.

The chain employs TRBV29-1 and TRBJ2-5, with TRBD1 matching 8 bases. Germline V gives CDR1 SQVTM, CDR2 ANQGSEA. With V trimmed by 6 bases and J by 1 base, 13 bases remained unmatched. CDR3 size: 16 residues. This CDR3 is CSVAPLVGQVQETQYF. The CDR3 nucleotides are TGCAGCGTCGCTCCCCTAGTGGGACAGGTCCAAGAGACCCAGTACTTC.

The V and J genes are TRBV30 and TRBJ2-5, with D tentatively TRBD2 (6 bases). The germline V and J ends were trimmed by 8 bases and 5 bases, with 24 bases remaining between them. Germline V gives CDR1 GTSNPN, CDR2 SVGIG (reference sequence). The CDR3 totals 15 residues. As DNA, the CDR3 is TGTGCCGGAGTACCAGACAGATTAGGAGGGGAGACCCAGTACTTC. The encoded protein is CAGVPDRLGGETQYF. Complete variable domain (other parts from reference TRBV30 and TRBJ2-5): SQTIHQWPATLVQPVGSPLSLECTVEGTSNPNLYWYRQAAGRGLQLLFYSVGIGQISSEVPQNLSASRPQDRQFILSSKKLLLSDSGFYLCAGVPDRLGGETQYFGPGTRLLVL.

The chain combines TRBV19 with TRBJ2-1; D not resolved. Between the trimmed V and J ends, which lost 7 bases and 5 bases, there was a span of 15 bases. Germline V CDR1 and CDR2: LNHDA, SQIVND (reference sequence). This CDR3 spans 14 amino acids. The CDR3 sequence: CASNGRGANNEQFF. The DNA of the CDR3 is TGTGCCAGTAATGGCCGCGGAGCCAACAATGAGCAGTTCTTC.